These 2 T cell receptor beta chains were all obtained from the same sample, sequenced in a study of blood T cell repertoires in COVID-19. Profiling relied on immunoSEQ multiplex PCR, and the TCRdb table lists in-frame clones only, not all of them. The sample has a few hundred thousand clones, roughly 79% seen once. Sequenced material: PBMCs or T cells enriched from blood (not recorded which). The receptors originated from a man aged 35 to 55 who had recovered from COVID-19.

The rearrangement links TRBV29-1 to TRBJ1-1; the match to TRBD1 covers 9 bases. Unmatched junction bases numbered 13, after V lost 4 bases and J lost 7 bases. Germline V gene sequence: CDR1 SQVTM, CDR2 ANQGSEA. This CDR3 spans 15 amino acids. CDR3 amino acids: CSVGGIQGAFGEAFF. CDR3 nucleotide sequence: TGCAGCGTTGGGGGAATACAGGGGGCGTTTGGTGAAGCTTTCTTT. Supplemented by reference TRBV29-1 and TRBJ1-1, the full variable domain reads SAVISQKPSRDICQRGTSLTIQCQVDSQVTMMFWYRQQPGQSLTLIATANQGSEATYESGFVIDKFPISRPNLTFSTLTVSNMSPEDSSIYLCSVGGIQGAFGEAFFGQGTRLTVV.

The chain recombines TRBV28 with TRBJ1-1; the D gene is possibly TRBD1 (6 bases). Per the germline V gene, CDR1 is MDHEN and CDR2 is SYDVKM. V was clipped by 10 bases and J by 5 bases, with 20 bases between them. CDR3 size: 14 residues. The CDR3 spells CATLFLRGPTEAFF. The CDR3 DNA is TGTGCCACCCTTTTCCTGCGGGGGCCAACTGAAGCTTTCTTT.